This T cell receptor beta chain is from a study of tumor-infiltrating lymphocytes in primary liver carcinoma (dated by TCRdb to the late 2010s). Some background on the complete study: The five patients, three men and two women aged 30 to 69 years, had hepatocellular carcinoma (four) or combined HCC and intrahepatic cholangiocarcinoma (one). The five patients had tumors staged T1-T3 N0M0, with maximum diameters ranging from about 4.2 to 10 cm. Each sample produced roughly 3.5 to 8 million productive TCRbeta reads, and read depth showed no significant difference between tissue types. Across five regions of each liver tumor, along with adjacent normal tissue and blood, the study brought together TCRbeta repertoire sequencing, expression microarrays and whole-exome sequencing. TCRbeta repertoire sequencing covered approximately 35 specimens from 5 patients: roughly 25 tumor regions, 5 adjacent noncancerous liver tissues and 5 peripheral blood samples. The roughly 25 tumor region samples were profiled with Agilent mRNA microarrays so that TCRbeta repertoire diversity could be related to the local molecular phenotype. Repertoires from technical replicates were highly reproducible, with mean shared-clone rates about 0.91 and correlation coefficients above 0.95.

Without any cell sorting, total RNA and DNA were co-extracted from about 20-30 mg of bulk tissue using the AllPrep DNA/RNA mini kit. Between late 2015 and March 2016, about five patients in China with histopathologically diagnosed primary liver carcinoma had surgical resection. At the time of sampling, the patients had chronic HBV infection and had not received any treatment. Each tumor was sampled at five spatially separated regions: the tumor centre plus the superior, inferior, left-lateral and right-lateral poles. Histology showed that every tumor sample contained more than 80% viable tumor cells. Each fresh piece of tumor and adjacent tissue was cut in two, with one half stored in RNAlater at -80 degrees C and the other half sent for histology. Starting from about 550 ng total RNA, TCRbeta-specific cDNA was produced by reverse transcription with a constant-region primer and ProtoScript II reverse transcriptase. Construction of the TCRbeta libraries relied on three nested rounds of multiplex PCR, following a slightly modified ARM-PCR procedure. Each of the first two PCR rounds ran for around 10 cycles using multiplex TRBV1-TRBV30 forward primers together with a Cbeta reverse primer. Sample barcodes and Illumina adapters were added in a final 25-cycle PCR with Deep VentR polymerase. Amplicons of 200-500 bp were gel-purified with a QIAquick gel extraction kit before sequencing. An Illumina HiSeq 2500 was used to sequence the TCRbeta amplicons with 250-bp paired-end reads. Per the original workflow: Quality trimming of reads was performed with Trimmomatic v0.33, and paired reads were merged with FLASH v1.2.11 so that full CDR3 sequences could be recovered. MiGEC v1.2.1b assigned V, D and J germline segments to the rearranged TCRbeta sequences. Clonotype statistics and Shannon-Wiener diversity indices were computed with VDJtools v1.0.0. Except for diversity analysis, only each sample's 250 most abundant clonotypes were used in subsequent analyses to reduce sampling bias. TCRdb redid the processing of the public reads, applying fastp at Q25 and MiXCR, and retained in-frame beta chains. Rows with a matching CDR3 protein are joined into one entry that keeps the most common DNA and genes. Clone size and V and J calls follow TCRdb, not the original study. The sample contains just under 45,000 distinct CDR3 sequences, around 72% of them found a single time. The ten largest make up 19% of the sample.

General findings and caveats noted by the study authors: Only about 8-25% of top clones were found in all five regions of a tumor, suggesting spatial heterogeneity of tumor-infiltrating T cells. With just 4 or 5 patients in the study, the authors point out that the findings should be validated in a larger study. Bulk unsorted samples precluded comparing CD4+ and CD8+ T cell repertoires. Pairs of tumor regions showed greater repertoire overlap (mean roughly 35%) than tumor-adjacent pairs (about 17%) or tumor-blood pairs (roughly 15%), which is consistent with antigen-driven expansion. The top 250 clones accounted for a significantly greater share of the repertoire in tumors than in blood (p = 0.039). Because only the TCR beta chain was sequenced and unpaired alpha chains were not captured, true repertoire diversity is likely underestimated.

The CDR3 holds 12 amino acids from the cysteine to the phenylalanine. Here the CDR3 DNA is all that survives: 36 bases in frame from base 1. CDR1 and CDR2 are read off the germline V gene as MDHEN and SYDVKM. Note on this clonotype: This clone's antigen is unknown. No base qualities exist here, and no much larger clone lies one base off it.

The sequence derives from a man aged 40-49 years with primary liver carcinoma and hepatitis B virus infection. Sequencing used liver tumor tissue from sampling region 2. The cell subset or site label on this specimen signifies: tumor region T2, inferior pole. This receptor chain uses TRBV28 and TRBJ1-2; 8 bases in the middle match TRBD1. The CDR3 in this case is CVTADRGYGYTF. The DNA is TGTGTCACCGCTGACAGGGGCTATGGCTACACCTTC.